These 19 T cell receptor beta chains were all obtained from the same sample, sequenced in a study of neurological immune-mediated disorders. Using its own MiXCR run on the 5' RACE reads, TCRdb lists one record per CDR3 protein. The repertoire consists of about 5,000 distinct CDR3 sequences, with less than 25% occurring once and the leading ten covering around 47%. The sequenced material came from CD8+ T cells from blood. The receptors were gathered from an older woman with HTLV-1-associated myelopathy (HAM/TSP).

This clonotype came up many times. The chain recombines TRBV27 with TRBJ2-5; 7 bases are a match to TRBD1. After removal of 5 bases from V and 4 bases from J, the junction contained 13 bases not matched to a gene. Germline CDR1 reads MNHEY; CDR2 reads SMNVEV (reference sequence). This CDR3 has 16 amino acids. CDR3 protein: CASSRGSGTVGETQYF. The CDR3 coding sequence is TGTGCCAGCAGTCGAGGGTCCGGGACAGTAGGAGAGACCCAGTACTTC.

By proportion, this clonotype is medium-sized (0.01 to 0.1%). This chain uses TRBV7-2 with TRBJ1-5, with D unresolved. The V gene's germline CDR1 is SGHTA and CDR2 FQGNSA. Deletions cut 1 base from V and 1 base from J, with 11 bases between. The CDR3 spans 16 residues. The CDR3 region is CASSLVRAGSNQPQHF. DNA of the CDR3: TGTGCCAGCAGCTTAGTAAGGGCCGGGAGCAATCAGCCCCAGCATTTT.

This clonotype was seen ten or more times. This may arise from a read error, as a much more abundant clone is one base away. This chain connects TRBV6-5 to TRBJ2-3; perhaps TRBD1 as D (6 bases). The CDR3 contains 13 residues. Per germline, CDR1 MNHEY and CDR2 SVGAGI. For the CDR3, the DNA is TGTGCCAGCAGCCCGACAGGTGAGGGTACGCACTATTTT. Residues: CASSPTGEGTHYF.

In its sample, this clonotype was seen once. CDR3 nucleotides: TGCAGTGCTGGAAAGGGGGCGGAGGGGGACAATGAGCAGTTCTTC. Translating it yields CSAGKGAEGDNEQFF. The rearrangement uses TRBV20-1 and TRBJ2-1; D possibly corresponds to TRBD1 (7 bases). Germline V lookup: CDR1 DFQATT, CDR2 SNEGSKA (reference sequence). The CDR3 runs to 15 residues. Trimming removed 5 bases from V and 5 bases from J, with 19 bases in between.

This sequence joins TRBV6-1 and TRBJ2-1; no firm D call. This CDR3 is 10 amino acids long. Trimming removed 8 bases from V and 1 base from J, with 0 bases in between. CDR1 is MNHNS and CDR2 is SASEGT in the germline V gene. The CDR3 DNA reads as TGTGCCAGCTCCTACAATGAGCAGTTCTTC. Protein sequence: CASSYNEQFF.

The chain joins TRBV7-6 to TRBJ2-3; 14 nucleotides line up with TRBD2. V lost 4 bases and J lost 2; bases outside the gene matches: 8. Germline CDR1 reads SGHVS; CDR2 reads FNYEAQ. The CDR3 totals 18 residues. CDR3 region: CASSSTSGGARDTDTQYF. Written as DNA, the CDR3 is TGTGCCAGCAGCTCGACTAGCGGGGGGGCTAGGGACACAGATACGCAGTATTTT.

The gene calls are TRBV15 and TRBJ2-7; 9 nucleotides agree with TRBD1. Germline CDR1 and CDR2: LNHNV and YYDKDF (reference sequence). This CDR3 comprises 14 residues. With 3 bases clipped from V and 3 bases from J, the junction kept 3 bases outside the gene matches. The CDR3 here is CATSRGQGVYEQYF. CDR3 nucleotide sequence: TGTGCCACCAGCAGGGGACAGGGTGTCTACGAGCAGTACTTC. The whole variable domain, filled in from reference TRBV15 and TRBJ2-7, reads DAMVIQNPRYQVTQFGKPVTLSCSQTLNHNVMYWYQQKSSQAPKLLFHYYDKDFNNEADTPDNFQSRRPNTSFCFLDIRSPGLGDTAMYLCATSRGQGVYEQYFGPGTRLTVT.

This clonotype was detected ten times or more. The V and J genes are TRBV4-3 and TRBJ1-1; D is perhaps TRBD1 (5 bases). The CDR3 consists of 14 residues. The V gene's germline CDR1 is LGHNA and CDR2 YSLEER. Trimming stripped 1 base from V and 3 bases from J, with 9 bases between. CDR3 protein: CASSQGRADTEAFF. The CDR3 nucleotides are TGCGCCAGCAGCCAAGGCAGGGCGGACACTGAAGCTTTCTTT.

The table lists this clonotype with many counts. V is TRBV7-2 and J is TRBJ2-7, with 10 positions matching TRBD1. Germline V gives CDR1 SGHTA, CDR2 FQGNSA. This CDR3 is built from 15 residues. The trim removed 5 bases at V and 4 bases at J, leaving 8 bases unmatched. CDR3 in amino acids: CASSPSTGGLYEQYF. The CDR3 nucleotides are TGTGCCAGCAGCCCCTCGACAGGGGGCCTTTACGAGCAGTACTTC.

A remark on this clonotype: The limits of the CDR3 on the DNA are not certain, so only TCRdb's listed CDR3 is given. V usage is TRBV5-6 and J usage is TRBJ2-3; TRBD2 was called by the table and not checked on the DNA. The CDR3 is made up of 22 amino acids, end residues included. Per germline, CDR1 SGHDT and CDR2 YYEEEE. The CDR3 here is CASSFYICSASPWTSSTDTQYF.

The chain recombines TRBV20-1 with TRBJ1-5; TRBD1 matches at 7 bases. CDR3 length: 13 amino acids. CDR1 is DFQATT and CDR2 is SNEGSKA in the germline V gene (reference sequence). With V trimmed by 7 bases and J by 7 bases, 10 bases remained unmatched. The CDR3 nucleotides read TGCAGTGTTAAGGTCAGGGGGAAGCAGCCCCAGCATTTT. Amino acids: CSVKVRGKQPQHF.

By frequency in the sample, this clonotype is medium-sized. V usage is TRBV20-1 and J usage is TRBJ1-1, with D possibly TRBD1 on 5 matching bases. The CDR3 contains 15 residues. With 0 bases removed from V and 5 bases from J, the gap between germline ends came to 16 bases. The germline V gene encodes CDR1 DFQATT and CDR2 SNEGSKA (reference sequence). The CDR3 here is CSAREGWGVWTEAFF. CDR3 nucleotides: TGCAGTGCTAGAGAGGGTTGGGGGGTTTGGACTGAAGCTTTCTTT.

The rearrangement uses TRBV11-3 and TRBJ2-1; possible D gene TRBD1, 5 bases. The CDR3 has 16 amino acids. Germline V CDR1 and CDR2: SGHNT, YENEEA. V shed 5 bases and J shed 8 bases, with 22 bases lying between them. CDR3 nucleotide sequence: TGTGCCAGCAGCCTCCGAAGGGGCCGAGGAGAAGATGAGCAGTTCTTC. Translating it yields CASSLRRGRGEDEQFF.

This chain links TRBV5-6 with TRBJ2-1; either TRBD1 or TRBD2 may supply D (5 bases each). Trimming took 0 bases from V and 2 from J, leaving 9 bases between them. The V gene's germline CDR1 is SGHDT and CDR2 YYEEEE. This CDR3 is built from 15 residues. The CDR3 DNA follows: TGTGCCAGCAGCTTGGCAGGGAGTGCCTACAATGAGCAGTTCTTC. Translation gives CASSLAGSAYNEQFF. The full variable domain, completed using reference TRBV5-6 and TRBJ2-1, is DAGVTQSPTHLIKTRGQQVTLRCSPKSGHDTVSWYQQALGQGPQFIFQYYEEEERQRGNFPDRFSGHQFPNYSSELNVNALLLGDSALYLCASSLAGSAYNEQFFGPGTRLTVL.

There are many counts of this clonotype. The chain has TRBV12-3 or TRBV12-4 and TRBJ1-2; D call uncertain. This CDR3 contains 15 residues. The V and J ends lost 2 bases and 4 bases respectively, with 14 bases between them. CDR3 in amino acids: CASSLIENPGYGYTF. The CDR3, as DNA: TGTGCCAGCAGTTTAATAGAAAATCCAGGCTATGGCTACACCTTC.

Ten or more counts support this clonotype. The V gene is TRBV10-2, the J gene TRBJ2-2; D unresolved. This CDR3 region has 13 residues. The V gene lost 5 bases and the J gene lost 10 bases, with 14 bases spanning the gap. Germline CDR1 is WSHSY and CDR2 is SAAADI. CDR3 in amino acids: CASSPLPSVELFF. In DNA form, the CDR3 reads TGCGCCAGCAGTCCCCTCCCGTCTGTGGAGCTGTTTTTT.

By its share, this clonotype is medium-sized. The chain links TRBV7-9 to TRBJ1-4, with D unclear. The length of the CDR3 is 19 residues. The V end was cut by 3 bases, the J end by 4 bases, with 24 bases between. The germline V gene encodes CDR1 SEHNR and CDR2 FQNEAQ (reference sequence). For the CDR3, the DNA is TGTGCCAGCAGCTTGCCCCGATCGGGAGGGATCCATGGTAATGAAAAACTGTTTTTT. Its protein is CASSLPRSGGIHGNEKLFF. Full variable domain (remainder filled in from reference TRBV7-9 and TRBJ1-4): DTGVSQNPRHKITKRGQNVTFRCDPISEHNRLYWYRQTLGQGPEFLTYFQNEAQLEKSRLLSDRFSAERPKGSFSTLEIQRTEQGDSAMYLCASSLPRSGGIHGNEKLFFGSGTQLSVL.

The gene calls are TRBV7-6 and TRBJ2-1; 8 nucleotides align to TRBD2. The trim removed 4 bases at V and 12 bases at J, leaving 17 bases unmatched. The CDR3 runs to 16 residues. CDR1 and CDR2 from the germline V gene are SGHVS and FNYEAQ. The CDR3 sequence: CASSSLAVLSTDTQFF. The CDR3, as DNA: TGTGCCAGCAGCTCACTAGCGGTTCTTAGCACAGATACGCAGTTCTTC.

This clonotype was observed many times. The chain couples TRBV29-1 to TRBJ2-1; a possible D gene is TRBD2 (5 bases). Trimming cost V 8 bases and J 6 bases, with 11 bases left between them. Germline lookup yields CDR1 SQVTM and CDR2 ANQGSEA. The CDR3 spans 11 residues. DNA of the CDR3: TGCAGCATTCTTAGCGTCAATGAGCAGTTCTTC. Its protein product is CSILSVNEQFF.